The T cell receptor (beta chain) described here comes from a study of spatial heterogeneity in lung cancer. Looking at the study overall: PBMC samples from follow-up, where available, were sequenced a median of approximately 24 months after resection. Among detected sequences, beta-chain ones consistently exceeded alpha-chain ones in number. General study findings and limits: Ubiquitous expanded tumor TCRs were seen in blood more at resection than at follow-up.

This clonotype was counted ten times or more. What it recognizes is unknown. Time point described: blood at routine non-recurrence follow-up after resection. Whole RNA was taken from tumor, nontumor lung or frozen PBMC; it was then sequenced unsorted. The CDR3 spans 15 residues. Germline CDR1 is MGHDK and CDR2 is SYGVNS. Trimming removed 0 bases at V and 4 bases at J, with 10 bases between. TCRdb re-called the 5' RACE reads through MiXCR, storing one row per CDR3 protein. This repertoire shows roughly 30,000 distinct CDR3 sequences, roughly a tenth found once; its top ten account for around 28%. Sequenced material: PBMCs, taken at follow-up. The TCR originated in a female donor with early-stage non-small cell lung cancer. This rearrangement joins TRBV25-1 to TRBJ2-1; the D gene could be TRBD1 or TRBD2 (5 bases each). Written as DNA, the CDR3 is TGTGCCAGCAGTGAATATGTGGGGGATTACAATGAGCAGTTCTTC. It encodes CASSEYVGDYNEQFF. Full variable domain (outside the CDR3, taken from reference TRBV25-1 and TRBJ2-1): EADIYQTPRYLVIGTGKKITLECSQTMGHDKMYWYQQDPGMELHLIHYSYGVNSTEKGDLSSESTVSRIRTEHFPLTLESARPSHTSQYLCASSEYVGDYNEQFFGPGTRLTVL.